The entry that follows covers one T cell receptor beta chain sequence. Its antigen is as yet unknown. This entry comes from a study of post-analysis software for immune sequencing data. Looking at the study overall: Disease courses included relapsing-remitting, secondary progressive and progressive-relapsing multiple sclerosis.

This CDR3 spans 14 amino acids. CDR1 and CDR2 (germline): SNHLY, FYNNEI. Trimming cost V 6 bases and J 11 bases, with 22 bases left between them. The study's findings and limits: Those with multiple sclerosis, the patient group, showed significantly lower normalized Chao1 diversity than controls. Under the F measure, samples that were prepared in one batch clustered strongly together. Patients had higher frequencies than controls of a handful of TRBV segments, including TRBV5-6, TRBV5-1 and TRBV20-1.

The authors incorporated unique molecular identifiers into the TCR beta cDNA libraries. T cells numbering about 0.9 to 11 million yielded cDNA molecules that totaled about 500,000. TCRdb re-derived calls from the PCR reads in MiXCR, one entry per CDR3 protein. The sample lists about half a million distinct CDR3 sequences; 34% were seen once. The sequencing input was blood. This receptor was obtained from a girl aged 2 to 17 with multiple sclerosis. This chain links TRBV2 with TRBJ2-5, with D tentatively TRBD1 or TRBD2 (5 bases each). The CDR3 nucleotides read TGTGCCAGCAGGGATAGCGTCTACCTAGGGGAGCAGTACTTC. It encodes CASRDSVYLGEQYF.